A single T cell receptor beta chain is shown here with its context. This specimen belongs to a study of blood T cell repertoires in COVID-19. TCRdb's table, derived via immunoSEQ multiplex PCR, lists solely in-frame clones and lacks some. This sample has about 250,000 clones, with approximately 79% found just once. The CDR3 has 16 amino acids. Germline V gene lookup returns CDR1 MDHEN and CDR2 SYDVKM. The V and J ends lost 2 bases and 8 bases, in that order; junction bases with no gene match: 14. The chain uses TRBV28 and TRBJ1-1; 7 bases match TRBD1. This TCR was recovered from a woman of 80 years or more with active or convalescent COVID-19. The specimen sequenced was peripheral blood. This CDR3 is CASSLVRWDSRQEAFF. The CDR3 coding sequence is TGTGCCAGCAGTTTAGTTCGCTGGGACAGCCGCCAGGAAGCTTTCTTT.